Listed here are 9 T cell receptor beta chains from one sample, sequenced in a study of blood T cell repertoires in COVID-19. The assay was immunoSEQ multiplex PCR, and TCRdb's table has in-frame clones only and misses some. The data contain about 230,000 clones, about 91% of them singletons. The specimen sequenced was PBMCs or T cells enriched from blood (not recorded which). The receptors here all came from a woman in her forties with acute COVID-19.

The J gene is TRBJ1-1, the V gene TRBV5-1; 7 bases map to TRBD1. The CDR3 is 15 residues long. With V trimmed by 4 bases and J by 3 bases, 9 bases remained unmatched. Germline assignment: CDR1 SGHRS and CDR2 YFSETQ. This chain's CDR3 is CASSRWTGIHTEAFF. The CDR3 region has the DNA TGCGCCAGCAGCCGCTGGACAGGTATCCACACTGAAGCTTTCTTT.

V is TRBV29-1 and J is TRBJ1-5; 7 bases are a match to TRBD1. The CDR3 covers 13 residues. Germline V gives CDR1 SQVTM, CDR2 ANQGSEA. V lost 6 bases and J lost 0; bases outside the gene matches: 2. The CDR3 region is CSVGQYSNQPQHF. CDR3 DNA: TGCAGCGTGGGACAGTATAGCAATCAGCCCCAGCATTTT.

This chain links TRBV7-9 with TRBJ1-1, with D tentatively TRBD1 (5 bases). CDR1 is SEHNR and CDR2 is FQNEAQ in the germline V gene (reference sequence). The CDR3 runs 14 residues. The germline V and J ends were trimmed by 1 base and 8 bases, with 14 bases remaining between them. CDR3 loop: CASSLVGGKSEAFF. DNA of the CDR3: TGTGCCAGCAGCTTAGTGGGGGGGAAATCCGAAGCTTTCTTT.

The genes are TRBV6-5 and TRBJ1-4; a weak D match, TRBD1 (6 bases). Germline V gene sequence: CDR1 MNHEY, CDR2 SVGAGI. V was pared by 2 bases and J by 0 bases, with 10 bases between. The CDR3 runs to 16 residues. CDR3 coding DNA: TGTGCCAGCAGTTACAGGACAGTGGCAACTAATGAAAAACTGTTTTTT. Amino acids: CASSYRTVATNEKLFF.

The chain links TRBV2 to TRBJ1-2, with D tentatively TRBD1 (6 bases). Germline V gene lookup returns CDR1 SNHLY and CDR2 FYNNEI. The CDR3 runs 13 residues. Trimming stripped 7 bases from V and 6 bases from J, with 15 bases between. CDR3 sequence: CASTPQGRDGYTF. The CDR3 bases are TGTGCCAGCACCCCTCAGGGGAGAGATGGCTACACCTTC.

The chain joins TRBV10-3 to TRBJ1-6; 8 nucleotides match TRBD1. V was clipped by 2 bases and J by 9 bases; unmatched bases: 15. The V gene's germline CDR1 is ENHRY and CDR2 SYGVKD. This CDR3 contains 18 residues. In DNA form, the CDR3 reads TGTGCCATCAGTGAGGCGAGGCTTACCGGACAGGGCGCTTCACCCCTCCACTTT. This translates into CAISEARLTGQGASPLHF.

V usage is TRBV10-3 and J usage is TRBJ2-1, with TRBD2 matching over 10 bases. Looked up from germline, CDR1 is ENHRY and CDR2 is SYGVKD. The V segment lost 6 bases and the J segment 9 bases; nucleotides outside the gene matches: 14. The CDR3 covers 16 residues. CDR3 nucleotides: TGTGCCATCAGCGCTAATAGCGGGAGGAGTGTCGGTGAGCAGTTCTTC. Its translation is CAISANSGRSVGEQFF.

The chain employs TRBV5-1 and TRBJ1-4; TRBD1 agrees at 7 bases. This CDR3 is built from 17 residues. CDR1 and CDR2 (germline): SGHRS, YFSETQ. V trimming: 3 bases; J trimming: 8 bases; junction bases outside the gene matches: 16. This CDR3 reads CASSSLGTARAGEKLFF. Written as DNA, the CDR3 is TGCGCCAGCAGCTCCCTCGGGACAGCCAGGGCGGGAGAAAAACTGTTTTTT.

The chain has TRBV11-2 and TRBJ2-1; 9 positions agree with TRBD2. The CDR3 is 15 residues long. CDR1 and CDR2 (germline): SGHAT, FQNNGV. The trim removed 5 bases at V and 3 bases at J, leaving 5 bases unmatched. CDR3 nucleotides: TGTGCCAGCAGCGTCACTAGCGGGTTCTACAATGAGCAGTTCTTC. Protein product: CASSVTSGFYNEQFF. Variable domain in full (rest from reference TRBV11-2 and TRBJ2-1): EAGVAQSPRYKIIEKRQSVAFWCNPISGHATLYWYQQILGQGPKLLIQFQNNGVVDDSQLPKDRFSAERLKGVDSTLKIQPAKLEDSAVYLCASSVTSGFYNEQFFGPGTRLTVL.